This T cell receptor (beta chain) was captured in a study of T-cell reconstitution after alpha-beta-depleted transplantation in children. Overall study findings and caveats: Some patients' high day-60 TCRbeta diversity was attributed to recipient cells surviving conditioning. T-cell counts and diversity at one year following transplant were attributed mainly to newly produced T cells. Expanded graft clones numbering several hundred reportedly gave rise to alpha-beta T cells about two months after transplant.

This clonotype was counted between two and nine times. No antigen is known for it. V gave up 3 bases and J gave up 1 base, with 10 bases separating them. The CDR3 runs 16 residues. As it was prepared, the TCRbeta library received unique molecular identifiers. MiXCR was run by TCRdb on the PCR reads, yielding one entry per CDR3 protein. Altogether roughly 790,000 distinct CDR3 sequences are present, roughly 15% being singletons, with the ten largest covering about 5%. This receptor was identified in a male patient younger than 18 who had a stem cell transplant for acute lymphoblastic leukemia, so the T cells may come from the graft donor. This rearrangement joins TRBV12-3 or TRBV12-4 to TRBJ2-6; D unclear. The sample in question was PBMCs, mostly from graft donor cells, obtained 360 days after TCRalphabeta/CD19-depleted stem cell transplant. The CDR3 coding sequence is TGTGCCAGCAGTTTGGCTGCGGAATCTGGGGCCAACGTCCTGACTTTC. Amino acids: CASSLAAESGANVLTF.